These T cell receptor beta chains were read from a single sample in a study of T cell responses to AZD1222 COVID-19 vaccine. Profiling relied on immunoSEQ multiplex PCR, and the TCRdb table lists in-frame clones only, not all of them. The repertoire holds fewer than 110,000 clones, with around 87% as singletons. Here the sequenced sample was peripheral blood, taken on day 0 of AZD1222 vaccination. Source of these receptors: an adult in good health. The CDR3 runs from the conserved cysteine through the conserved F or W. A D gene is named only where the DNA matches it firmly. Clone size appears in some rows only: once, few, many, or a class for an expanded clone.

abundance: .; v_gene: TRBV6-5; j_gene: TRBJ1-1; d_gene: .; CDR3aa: CASRDTMMNTEAFF
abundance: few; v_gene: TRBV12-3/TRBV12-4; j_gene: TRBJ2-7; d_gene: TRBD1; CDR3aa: CASSWDSYEQYF
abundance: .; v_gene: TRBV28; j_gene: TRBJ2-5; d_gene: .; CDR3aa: CASSLGVPLQETQYF
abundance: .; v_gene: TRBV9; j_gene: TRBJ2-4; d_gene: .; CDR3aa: CASGSNIQYF
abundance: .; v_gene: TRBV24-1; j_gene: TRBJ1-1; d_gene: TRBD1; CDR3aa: CATRGDRMNTEAFF
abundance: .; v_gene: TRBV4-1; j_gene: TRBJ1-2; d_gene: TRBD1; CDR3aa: CASSPDRGPGYGYTF
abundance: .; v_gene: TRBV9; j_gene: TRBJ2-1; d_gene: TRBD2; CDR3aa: CASSERGLAVSYNEQFF
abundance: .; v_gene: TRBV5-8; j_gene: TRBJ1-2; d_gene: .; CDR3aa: CASRLTTGHYGYTF
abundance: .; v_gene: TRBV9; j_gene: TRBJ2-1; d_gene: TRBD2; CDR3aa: CASSVLGGDLNEQFF
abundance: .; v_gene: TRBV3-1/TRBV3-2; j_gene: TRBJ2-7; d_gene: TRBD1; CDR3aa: CASSQAETGLLEYF
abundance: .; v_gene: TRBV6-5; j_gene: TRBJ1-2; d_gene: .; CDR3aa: CASSYVQGVGYTF
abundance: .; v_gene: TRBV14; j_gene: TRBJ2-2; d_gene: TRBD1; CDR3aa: CASSHLGQGPTGELFF
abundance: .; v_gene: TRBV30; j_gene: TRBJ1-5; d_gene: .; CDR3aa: CAWSLGANQPQHF
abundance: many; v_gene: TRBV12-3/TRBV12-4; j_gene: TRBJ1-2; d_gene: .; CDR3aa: CASSDQGNYGYTF
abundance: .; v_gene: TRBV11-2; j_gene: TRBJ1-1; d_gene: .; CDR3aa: CASSSGAAEAFF
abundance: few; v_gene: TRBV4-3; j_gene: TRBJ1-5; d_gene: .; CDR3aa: CASSQDPWGGGGNQPQHF
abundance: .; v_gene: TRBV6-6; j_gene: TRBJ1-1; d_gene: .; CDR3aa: CASSRVRDGNTEAFF
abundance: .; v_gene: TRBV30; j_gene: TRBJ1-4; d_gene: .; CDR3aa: CAWRGRRTDNEKLFF
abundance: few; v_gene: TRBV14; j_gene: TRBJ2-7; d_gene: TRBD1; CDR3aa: CARRQGTHEQYF
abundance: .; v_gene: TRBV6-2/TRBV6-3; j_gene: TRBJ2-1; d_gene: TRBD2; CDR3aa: CASSYGSGSSYNEQFF
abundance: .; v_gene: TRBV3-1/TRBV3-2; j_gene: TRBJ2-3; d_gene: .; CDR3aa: CASSPLASSTDTQYF
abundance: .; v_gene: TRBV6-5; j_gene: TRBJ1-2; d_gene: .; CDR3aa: CASSLSLTAHGYTF